This TCR beta chain derives from a study of T cell responses to AZD1222 COVID-19 vaccine. Whole-study findings and limits: Scientists sampled the repertoires only once the peak T cell response had passed. Most donors were white British and more were female, and clonal diversity was possibly underestimated.

CDR1 is MNHEY, CDR2 SVGAGI, per germline. The CDR3 contains 14 residues. V lost 5 bases and J lost 0, with 8 bases in between. Profiled with immunoSEQ multiplex PCR; TCRdb holds only in-frame clones, not every one. The sample has fewer than 130,000 clones; less than 95% are singletons. Notes on this clone: Its target is not known.

This specimen consisted of peripheral blood, obtained 28 days after the second AZD1222 dose. This sequence originates from an adult who received the AZD1222 COVID-19 vaccine. The chain uses TRBV6-5 and TRBJ1-3; no definite D call. CDR3 region: CASSPQSSGNTIYF. The CDR3 DNA sequence: TGTGCCAGCAGTCCACAGAGCTCTGGAAACACCATATATTTT.